A single sample gave rise to the 21 T cell receptor beta chains below, sequenced in a study of blood T cell repertoires in COVID-19. The repertoire was sequenced with immunoSEQ multiplex PCR; TCRdb's copy has only in-frame clones and lacks some. The profile shows 230,000 or so clones, about 79% of them singletons. The sample was peripheral blood. These receptors all come from a middle-aged woman who had recovered from COVID-19.

The rearrangement uses TRBV19 and TRBJ1-5, with D possibly being TRBD1 (6 bases). Trimming cost V 11 bases and J 6 bases, with 17 bases left between them. Germline V gene data show CDR1 as LNHDA and CDR2 as SQIVND (reference sequence). CDR3 length: 13 residues. Here the CDR3 DNA reads TGTGCCGGGGGACAAGGGGCGTTTCAGCCCCAGCATTTT. As protein: CAGGQGAFQPQHF.

The rearrangement joins TRBV4-2 to TRBJ2-1; 9 bases agree with TRBD1. The germline CDR1 and CDR2 sequences are LGHNA and YNFKEQ. The CDR3 sequence is 17 residues long. V lost 1 base, J lost 9 bases, and 13 bases stayed unmatched. Here the CDR3 DNA reads TGTGCCAGCAGCCAAGCCACAATAGGACAGGGGTTGGCTGAGCAGTTCTTC. It encodes CASSQATIGQGLAEQFF.

The chain uses TRBV10-3 and TRBJ2-5; 12 nucleotides line up with TRBD2. There are 18 residues in the CDR3. J lost 1 base, V lost 0 bases, and 6 bases had no gene match. The germline gives CDR1 ENHRY, CDR2 SYGVKD. CDR3 nucleotides: TGTGCCATCAGTGAGTCTCTAGCGGGGGGGCGGCTCCAAGAGACCCAGTACTTC. Its translation: CAISESLAGGRLQETQYF.

This clone was observed a handful of times. The gene calls are TRBV19 and TRBJ1-1, with D maybe TRBD1 (5 bases). V was shortened by 4 bases and J by 8 bases, with 14 bases between the two germline ends. CDR3 length equals 13 residues. CDR1 and CDR2 from the germline V gene are LNHDA and SQIVND (reference sequence). The CDR3 protein is CASSTLQALEAFF. As DNA, the CDR3 is TGTGCCAGTAGTACCCTACAGGCTCTAGAAGCTTTCTTT.

This clone has a single count. The rearrangement uses TRBV29-1 and TRBJ2-2; tentative D call: TRBD1 (6 bases). CDR3 length: 13 residues. V was trimmed by 7 bases and J by 1 base, leaving 10 bases between them. The germline V gene encodes CDR1 SQVTM and CDR2 ANQGSEA. The CDR3 bases are TGCAGCGCACCGGGACAGAACACCGGGGAGCTGTTTTTT. Translated, it gives CSAPGQNTGELFF.

The V and J genes are TRBV7-5 and TRBJ1-5. TRBV7-5 is deemed a pseudogene. This CDR3 has 19 amino acids. CDR3 sequence reads: CARSKYLPGGPYSNQPQHF. The CDR3 DNA follows: TGTGCCAGAAGCAAATACCTCCCGGGGGGTCCCTATAGCAATCAGCCCCAGCATTTT.

In its sample, this clone was seen once. The chain carries TRBV6-5 and TRBJ2-3; TRBD1 is a possible D gene (6 bases). The CDR3 sequence is 14 residues long. V shed 6 bases and J shed 2 bases, with 12 bases lying between them. The germline gives CDR1 MNHEY, CDR2 SVGAGI. The CDR3 region has the DNA TGTGCCAGCAGAAAACAGGGTTTCACAGATACGCAGTATTTT. Translated, it gives CASRKQGFTDTQYF.

J is TRBJ2-4 and V is TRBV3-1 (or the pseudogene TRBV3-2); TRBD1 aligns across 10 bases. V lost 2 bases and J lost 5; bases outside the gene matches: 9. The CDR3 runs 17 residues. Germline loops: CDR1 LGHDT, CDR2 YNNKEL (reference sequence). The CDR3: CASSQIPRQGAQNIQYF. The CDR3 region has the DNA TGTGCCAGCAGCCAAATTCCTCGACAGGGGGCGCAAAACATTCAGTACTTC.

This clone was detected once. The chain employs TRBV5-1 and TRBJ1-3, with D maybe TRBD1 (5 bases). V lost 7 bases, J lost 7 bases, and 15 bases lay in between. This CDR3 has 13 residues. Germline V gene lookup returns CDR1 SGHRS and CDR2 YFSETQ. CDR3: CASAGTASNTIYF. The CDR3 nucleotides read TGCGCCAGCGCGGGGACCGCAAGCAACACCATATATTTT.

The chain is built from TRBV6-5 and TRBJ1-4; TRBD1 aligns across 9 bases. This CDR3 contains 14 residues. CDR1 and CDR2 from the germline V gene are MNHEY and SVGAGI. V shed 5 bases and J 10 bases; nucleotides not matched to a gene: 8. The CDR3 region has the DNA TGTGCCAGCAGTCCCCGGACAGGGGACGGAAAACTGTTTTTT. Its protein is CASSPRTGDGKLFF.

V gene TRBV6-5 combines with J gene TRBJ1-1; 9 bases match TRBD1. This CDR3 has 13 amino acids. From germline, CDR1 is MNHEY and CDR2 SVGAGI. V shed 6 bases and J 7 bases; nucleotides not matched to a gene: 6. DNA for the CDR3: TGTGCCAGCAGAGGGACAGGGAATCTTGAAGCTTTCTTT. Encoded protein: CASRGTGNLEAFF.

The chain recombines TRBV7-3 with TRBJ2-5, with D possibly matching TRBD1 (5 bases). The ends were cut back, 5 bases at V and 4 bases at J, with 11 bases in the middle. The germline CDR1 and CDR2 sequences are SGHTA and FQGTGA. The CDR3 runs to 13 residues. Written as DNA, the CDR3 is TGTGCCAGCAGCAAGGGGTCAGGAGAGACCCAGTACTTC. It codes for CASSKGSGETQYF.

The chain couples TRBV3-1 (or the pseudogene TRBV3-2) to TRBJ1-3, with no clear D. The CDR3 has 15 residues. V was trimmed by 0 bases and J by 3 bases, leaving 9 bases between them. The germline gives CDR1 LGHDT, CDR2 YNNKEL (reference sequence). The CDR3 DNA follows: TGTGCCAGCAGCCAAGAGGGCCCAGGTGGAAACACCATATATTTT. Its translation is CASSQEGPGGNTIYF.

V usage is TRBV4-2 and J usage is TRBJ1-5; the match to TRBD1 covers 8 bases. The J segment lost 3 bases and the V segment lost 0 bases, leaving 4 bases of the junction unmatched. The CDR3 length is 16 residues. The germline gives CDR1 LGHNA, CDR2 YNFKEQ. The CDR3 protein is CASSQERDRHNQPQHF. The CDR3 nucleotides are TGTGCCAGCAGCCAAGAACGGGACAGGCACAATCAGCCCCAGCATTTT.

The chain carries TRBV9 and TRBJ2-1, with 8 bases identical to TRBD2. After removal of 0 bases from V and 5 bases from J, the junction contained 10 bases not matched to a gene. CDR3 length equals 17 residues. CDR1 is SGDLS and CDR2 is YYNGEE in the germline V gene. Written as DNA, the CDR3 is TGTGCCAGCAGCGTAGTCCCCTTGAATAGCGGGAACAATGAGCAGTTCTTC. This encodes CASSVVPLNSGNNEQFF.

This clone was detected a few times. This chain uses TRBV30 with TRBJ1-1; D is unclear. The CDR3 is 11 amino acids. Trimming took off 1 base at V and 9 bases at J, with 9 bases between the two ends. Germline V lookup: CDR1 GTSNPN, CDR2 SVGIG (reference sequence). CDR3 loop: CAWSGAGKAFF. The CDR3 DNA reads as TGTGCCTGGAGTGGGGCAGGTAAAGCTTTCTTT.

V gene TRBV4-2 combines with J gene TRBJ2-2; possible D gene TRBD1, 6 bases. Between the trimmed V and J ends, which lost 1 base and 1 base, there was a span of 19 bases. This CDR3 is built from 19 residues. The germline V gene has CDR1 LGHNA and CDR2 YNFKEQ. The CDR3, as DNA: TGTGCCAGCAGCCAAGCCCCCCTTACCGGGACATTGAACACCGGGGAGCTGTTTTTT. Residues: CASSQAPLTGTLNTGELFF.

The V call is TRBV2, the J call TRBJ1-4; 7 bases agree with TRBD1. This CDR3 is built from 16 residues. CDR1 SNHLY and CDR2 FYNNEI come from the germline V gene. The junction had 9 bases not matched to a gene; V was cut back by 6 bases and J by 2 bases. CDR3 protein: CASRIWTGGTNEKLFF. Here the CDR3 DNA reads TGTGCCAGCAGGATCTGGACAGGCGGGACTAATGAAAAACTGTTTTTT.

The V gene is TRBV24-1, the J gene TRBJ2-3, with D perhaps TRBD1 (5 bases). Germline-derived CDR1 and CDR2 are KGHDR and SFDVKD. CDR3 length: 13 residues. Trimming took off 5 bases at V and 4 bases at J, with 9 bases between the two ends. The CDR3 loop reads CATSVQGADTQYF. The DNA of the CDR3 is TGTGCCACCAGTGTTCAAGGGGCAGATACGCAGTATTTT.

The V gene is TRBV6-5, the J gene TRBJ2-7; perhaps TRBD1 as D (6 bases). The CDR3 extends over 15 amino acids. V lost 6 bases to trimming and J lost 0 bases, with 15 bases between them. Germline values: CDR1 MNHEY, CDR2 SVGAGI. CDR3 nucleotides: TGTGCCAGCAGCCAACCGGGACAAAGCTCCTACGAGCAGTACTTC. This gives the protein CASSQPGQSSYEQYF.

The chain joins TRBV5-1 to TRBJ1-1, with TRBD1 matching over 9 bases. CDR1 and CDR2 (germline): SGHRS, YFSETQ. The CDR3 extends over 14 amino acids. The J segment lost 3 bases and the V segment lost 5 bases, leaving 5 bases of the junction unmatched. As DNA, the CDR3 is TGCGCCAGCAGGGACAGGGGAGGGTACACTGAAGCTTTCTTT. It codes for CASRDRGGYTEAFF.